Listed here is a single T cell receptor (beta chain). Its antigen is unknown. This entry belongs to a study of cytomegalovirus exposure and HLA in healthy donors. The study, taken as a whole, reports: Reports state that TCR beta sequences accurately predicted most subjects' HLA-A and HLA-B alleles. Later work associated approximately 17,000 TCR beta sequences with HLA alleles at 0.05 false discovery rate. In all likelihood, a cluster of highly shared sequence variants was a sequencing artifact. It was assumed in the presence/absence analyses that sequencing depth was roughly uniform across donors.

CDR3 length: 14 residues. Germline CDR1 SGHTA, CDR2 FQGNSA. V lost 5 bases to trimming and J lost 4 bases; unmatched junction nucleotides: 4. 13 Jbeta primers and 60 Vbeta primers were used for the PCR. Produced via immunoSEQ multiplex PCR; TCRdb's table is partial and in-frame only. The sample lists approximately 100,000 clones; around 70% were seen once. Material for sequencing was PBMCs. This receptor was identified in a man aged 50 to 59 in good health and CMV-seronegative. The chain combines TRBV7-2 with TRBJ2-2; 7 bases fit TRBD1. CDR3 in amino acids: CASSPTGATGELFF. The CDR3 region has the DNA TGTGCCAGCAGCCCTACAGGGGCCACCGGGGAGCTGTTTTTT.